These 16 T cell receptor beta chains came from one sample sequenced in a study of cytomegalovirus exposure and HLA in healthy donors. The PCR was carried out with 60 Vbeta primers and 13 Jbeta primers. Data came from immunoSEQ multiplex PCR; TCRdb stores just in-frame clones and leaves some out. The data show about 130,000 clones, roughly 78% seen once. Sequenced sample: PBMCs. Source of these receptors: a man aged 35-49 years in good health and CMV-seronegative.

This clone was counted ten times or more. The J gene is TRBJ1-5, the V gene TRBV6-1, with 9 bases lining up with TRBD1. This CDR3 has 14 residues. V gave up 7 bases and J gave up 6 bases; unmatched junction bases: 7. The germline V gene has CDR1 MNHNS and CDR2 SASEGT. CDR3: CASIRTGDTQPQHF. For the CDR3, the DNA is TGTGCCAGCATCCGGACAGGGGACACTCAGCCCCAGCATTTT.

This chain links TRBV5-1 with TRBJ2-7; tentatively, D is TRBD2 (7 bases). The ends were cut back, 3 bases at V and 2 bases at J, with 21 bases in the middle. Germline loops: CDR1 SGHRS, CDR2 YFSETQ. The CDR3 spans 17 residues. CDR3 residues: CASSSRFLGGRAYEQYF. Here the CDR3 DNA reads TGCGCCAGCAGCTCCCGTTTTCTCGGGGGGCGGGCCTACGAGCAGTACTTC.

This chain connects TRBV5-1 to TRBJ1-5; D is unresolved. V was trimmed by 0 bases and J by 0 bases, leaving 16 bases between them. Germline V CDR1 and CDR2: SGHRS, YFSETQ. There are 18 residues in the CDR3. The CDR3 DNA reads TGCGCCAGCAGCTTGGGCCCACTGACGGGTTATAGCAATCAGCCCCAGCATTTT. This codes for CASSLGPLTGYSNQPQHF.

The chain's CDR3 is CASSPGTHSGANVLTF. DNA of the CDR3: TGTGCCAGCAGTCCCGGGACTCACTCTGGGGCCAACGTCCTGACTTTC. The rearrangement links TRBV28 to TRBJ2-6; D might be TRBD2 (6 bases). The CDR3 is 16 residues long. From germline, CDR1 is MDHEN and CDR2 SYDVKM. The V end was cut by 5 bases, the J end by 0 bases, with 11 bases between.

The J gene is TRBJ1-4, the V gene TRBV28; 7 bases map to TRBD1. CDR1 and CDR2 (germline): MDHEN, SYDVKM. V shed 8 bases and J 7 bases; nucleotides not matched to a gene: 4. This CDR3 has 12 residues. CDR3 nucleotide sequence: TGTGCCAGCCGACAGGGAGGTGAAAAACTGTTTTTT. Translating it yields CASRQGGEKLFF.

The chain links TRBV19 to TRBJ1-5; maybe TRBD1 (5 bases). Trimming removed 6 bases from V and 6 bases from J, with 21 bases in between. The CDR3 has 16 amino acids. Germline values: CDR1 LNHDA, CDR2 SQIVND (reference sequence). The CDR3 loop reads CASRVDSGGFGQPQHF. The CDR3 DNA reads TGTGCCAGTAGAGTCGACAGCGGGGGGTTCGGTCAGCCCCAGCATTTT. The variable domain in full, completed from reference TRBV19 and TRBJ1-5, reads DGGITQSPKYLFRKEGQNVTLSCEQNLNHDAMYWYRQDPGQGLRLIYYSQIVNDFQKGDIAEGYSVSREKKESFPLTVTSAQKNPTAFYLCASRVDSGGFGQPQHFGDGTRLSIL.

The CDR3 sequence is CATKLMLGGSYNEQFF. The CDR3 bases are TGTGCCACCAAACTCATGCTGGGGGGATCCTACAATGAGCAGTTCTTC. The J gene is TRBJ2-1, the V gene TRBV27; D perhaps matches TRBD2 (6 bases). This CDR3 spans 16 amino acids. Germline V gene sequence: CDR1 MNHEY, CDR2 SMNVEV (reference sequence). V lost 10 bases and J 1 base, leaving 20 bases between the germline ends.

The chain employs TRBV10-3 and TRBJ2-7; perhaps TRBD2 as D (6 bases). V was pared by 6 bases and J by 1 base, with 13 bases between. Looked up from germline, CDR1 is ENHRY and CDR2 is SYGVKD. This CDR3 is built from 14 residues. The CDR3 DNA reads TGTGCCATCAGCCGGGGAGGTCGGTCCTACGAGCAGTACTTC. This encodes CAISRGGRSYEQYF.

This clone was seen a single time. The J gene is TRBJ1-6, the V gene TRBV4-1, with a weak D call TRBD1 (6 bases). V was trimmed by 2 bases and J by 7 bases, leaving 9 bases between them. Germline CDR1 reads MGHRA; CDR2 reads YSYEKL. The CDR3 length is 14 residues. CDR3 amino acids: CASSQTGLNSPLHF. In DNA form, the CDR3 reads TGCGCCAGCAGCCAAACAGGGCTAAATTCACCCCTCCACTTT.

The chain employs TRBV9 and TRBJ2-1; TRBD2 is a possible D gene (6 bases). CDR3 length: 15 amino acids. Germline V lookup: CDR1 SGDLS, CDR2 YYNGEE. Trimming left V 3 bases short and J 7 bases short, with 17 bases between. DNA of the CDR3: TGTGCCAGCAGCGGGGACGGAGGGAGCTTAAATGAGCAGTTCTTC. This encodes CASSGDGGSLNEQFF.

The gene calls are TRBV28 and TRBJ1-5; 8 positions match TRBD1. After removal of 1 base from V and 2 bases from J, the junction contained 7 bases not matched to a gene. Germline loops: CDR1 MDHEN, CDR2 SYDVKM. The CDR3 consists of 17 residues. CDR3: CASSLYPDRVGNQPQHF. Here the CDR3 DNA reads TGTGCCAGCAGTTTATACCCGGACAGGGTTGGCAATCAGCCCCAGCATTTT.

The chain joins TRBV4-1 to TRBJ1-4; the D is unclear. CDR3 length equals 14 residues. Germline CDR1 reads MGHRA; CDR2 reads YSYEKL. V shed 4 bases and J shed 4 bases, with 10 bases lying between them. The CDR3 nucleotides are TGCGCCAGCAGCCCCGGAGGAATTAATGAAAAACTGTTTTTT. This gives the protein CASSPGGINEKLFF.

This chain links TRBV21-1 with TRBJ2-1; whether TRBD2, the table's D call, matches the DNA was not checked. TRBV21-1 is a pseudogene segment. This CDR3 comprises 20 residues. CDR3 sequence reads: CASSMAPGLAFRGHYNEQFF. For the CDR3, the DNA is TGTGCCAGCAGCATGGCACCGGGACTAGCTTTCCGGGGCCATTACAATGAGCAGTTCTTC.

The chain combines TRBV6-5 with TRBJ1-4; TRBD1 aligns across 12 bases. V was clipped by 6 bases and J by 10 bases; unmatched bases: 6. The CDR3 consists of 14 residues. Looked up from germline, CDR1 is MNHEY and CDR2 is SVGAGI. CDR3 nucleotides: TGTGCCAGCAGCAGAGGGACAGGGGGCGGAAAACTGTTTTTT. Amino acid sequence: CASSRGTGGGKLFF.

Only one count was recorded for this clone. The chain recombines TRBV2 with TRBJ2-7; D possibly corresponds to TRBD2 (5 bases). This CDR3 comprises 14 residues. The germline V gene has CDR1 SNHLY and CDR2 FYNNEI. V shed 6 bases and J shed 0 bases, with 12 bases lying between them. CDR3 nucleotide sequence: TGTGCCAGCAGAAGGGAGAGGATCTCCTACGAGCAGTACTTC. Translated: CASRRERISYEQYF.

The chain combines TRBV6-5 with TRBJ2-7, with D possibly matching TRBD2 (5 bases). Trimming took off 6 bases at V and 3 bases at J, with 12 bases between the two ends. Germline CDR1 is MNHEY and CDR2 is SVGAGI. The CDR3 sequence is 13 residues long. The CDR3 sequence: CASRPSGYYEQYF. CDR3 nucleotide sequence: TGTGCCAGCAGACCCAGCGGATACTACGAGCAGTACTTC.